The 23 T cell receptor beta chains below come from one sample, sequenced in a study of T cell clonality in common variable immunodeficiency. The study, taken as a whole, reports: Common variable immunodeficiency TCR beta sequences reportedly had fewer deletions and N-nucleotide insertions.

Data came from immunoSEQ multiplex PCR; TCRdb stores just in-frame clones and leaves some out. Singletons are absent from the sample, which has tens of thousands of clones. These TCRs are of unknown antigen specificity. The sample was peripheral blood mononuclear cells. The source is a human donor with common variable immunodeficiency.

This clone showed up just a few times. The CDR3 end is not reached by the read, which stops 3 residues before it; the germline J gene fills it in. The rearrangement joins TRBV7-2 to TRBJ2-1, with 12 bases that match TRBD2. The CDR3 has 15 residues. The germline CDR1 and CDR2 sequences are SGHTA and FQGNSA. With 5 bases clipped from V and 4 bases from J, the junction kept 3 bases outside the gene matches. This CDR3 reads CASSLGLAGYNEQFF. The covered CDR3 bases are TGTGCCAGCAGCCTAGGACTAGCGGGGTACAATGAG.

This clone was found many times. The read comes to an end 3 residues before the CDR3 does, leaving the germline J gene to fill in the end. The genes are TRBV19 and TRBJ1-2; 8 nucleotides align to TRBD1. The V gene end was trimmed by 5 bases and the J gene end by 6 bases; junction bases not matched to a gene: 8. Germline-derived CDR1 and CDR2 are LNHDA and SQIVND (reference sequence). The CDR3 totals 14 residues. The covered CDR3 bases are TGTGCCAGTAGTGTGACAGGGGAATGGGATGGC. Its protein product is CASSVTGEWDG. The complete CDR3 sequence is CASSVTGEWDGYTF.

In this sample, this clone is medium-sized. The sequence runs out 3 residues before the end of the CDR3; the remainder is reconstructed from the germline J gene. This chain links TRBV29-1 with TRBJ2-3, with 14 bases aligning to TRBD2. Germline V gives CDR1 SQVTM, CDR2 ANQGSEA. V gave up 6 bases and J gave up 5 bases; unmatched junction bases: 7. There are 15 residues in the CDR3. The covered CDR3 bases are TGCAGCGTCCGCGCCGGGACTAGCGGGGGAGATACG. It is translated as CSVRAGTSGGDT. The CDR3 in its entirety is CSVRAGTSGGDTQYF.

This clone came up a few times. The covered CDR3 bases are TGTGCCAGCAGCTTAGGAGGGGGGGACACTGAA. Protein product: CASSLGGGDTE. The CDR3 as a whole reads CASSLGGGDTEAFF. The rearrangement joins TRBV11-2 to TRBJ1-1; TRBD1 is a possible D gene (6 bases). The read terminates 3 residues ahead of where the CDR3 ends, so the germline J gene completes it. V gave up 1 base and J gave up 3 bases, with 9 bases separating them. Germline assignment: CDR1 SGHAT and CDR2 FQNNGV. The CDR3 extends over 14 amino acids.

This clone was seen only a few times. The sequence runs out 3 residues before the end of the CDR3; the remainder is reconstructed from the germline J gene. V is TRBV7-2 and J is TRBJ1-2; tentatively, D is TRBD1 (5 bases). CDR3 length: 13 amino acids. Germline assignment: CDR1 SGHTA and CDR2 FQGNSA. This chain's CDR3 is CASSQRGGRGYTF. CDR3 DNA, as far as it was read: TGTGCCAGCAGCCAAAGGGGAGGACGAGGC.

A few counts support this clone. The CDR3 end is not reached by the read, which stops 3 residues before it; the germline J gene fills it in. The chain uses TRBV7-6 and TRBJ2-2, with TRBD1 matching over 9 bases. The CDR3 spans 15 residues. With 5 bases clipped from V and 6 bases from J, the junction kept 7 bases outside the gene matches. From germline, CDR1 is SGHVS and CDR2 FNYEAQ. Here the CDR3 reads CASSRTGDDPGELFF. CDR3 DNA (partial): TGTGCCAGCAGCAGGACAGGGGACGACCCCGGGGAG. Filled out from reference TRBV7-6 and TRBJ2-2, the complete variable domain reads GAGVSQSPRYKVTKRGQDVALRCDPISGHVSLYWYRQALGQGPEFLTYFNYEAQQDKSGLPNDRFSAERPEGSISTLTIQRTEQRDSAMYRCASSRTGDDPGELFFGEGSRLTVL.

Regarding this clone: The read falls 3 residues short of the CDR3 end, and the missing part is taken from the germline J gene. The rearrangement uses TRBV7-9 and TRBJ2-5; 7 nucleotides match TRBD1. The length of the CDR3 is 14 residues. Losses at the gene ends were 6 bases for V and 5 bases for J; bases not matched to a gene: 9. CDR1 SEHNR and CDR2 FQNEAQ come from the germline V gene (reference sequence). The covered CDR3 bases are TGTGCCAGCAGTTTTACAGGGGCCCAGGAGACC. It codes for CASSFTGAQET. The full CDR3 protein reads CASSFTGAQETQYF.

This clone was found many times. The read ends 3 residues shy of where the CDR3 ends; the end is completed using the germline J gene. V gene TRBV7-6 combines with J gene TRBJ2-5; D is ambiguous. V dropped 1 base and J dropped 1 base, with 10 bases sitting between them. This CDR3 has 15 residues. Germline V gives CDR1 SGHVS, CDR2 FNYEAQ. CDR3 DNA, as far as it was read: TGTGCCAGCAGCTTAGAGACCAGGTTCCAAGAGACC. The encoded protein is CASSLETRFQET. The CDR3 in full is CASSLETRFQETQYF.

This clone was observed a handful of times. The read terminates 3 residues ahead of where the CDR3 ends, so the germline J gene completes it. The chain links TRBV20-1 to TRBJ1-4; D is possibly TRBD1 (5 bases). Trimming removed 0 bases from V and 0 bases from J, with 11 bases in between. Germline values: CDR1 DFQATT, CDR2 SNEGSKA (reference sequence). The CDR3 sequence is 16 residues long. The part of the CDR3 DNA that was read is TGCAGTGCTAGAGATCCAGGGATCGCAACTAATGAAAAA. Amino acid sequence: CSARDPGIATNEK. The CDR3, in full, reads CSARDPGIATNEKLFF.

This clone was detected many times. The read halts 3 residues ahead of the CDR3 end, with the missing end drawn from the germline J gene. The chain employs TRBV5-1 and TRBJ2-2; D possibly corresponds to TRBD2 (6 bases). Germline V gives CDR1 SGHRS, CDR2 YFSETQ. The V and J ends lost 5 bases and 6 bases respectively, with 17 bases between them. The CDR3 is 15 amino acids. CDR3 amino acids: CASRLGGLMAGELFF. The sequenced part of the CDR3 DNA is TGCGCCAGCAGACTCGGGGGACTCATGGCCGGGGAG.

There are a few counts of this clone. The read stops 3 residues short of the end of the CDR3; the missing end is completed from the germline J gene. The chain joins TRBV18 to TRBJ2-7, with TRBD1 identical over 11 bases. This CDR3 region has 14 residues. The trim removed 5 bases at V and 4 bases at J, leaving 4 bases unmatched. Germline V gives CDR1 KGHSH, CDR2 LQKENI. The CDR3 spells CASSEGQGGYEQYF. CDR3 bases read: TGTGCCAGCTCAGAGGGACAGGGGGGGTACGAG.

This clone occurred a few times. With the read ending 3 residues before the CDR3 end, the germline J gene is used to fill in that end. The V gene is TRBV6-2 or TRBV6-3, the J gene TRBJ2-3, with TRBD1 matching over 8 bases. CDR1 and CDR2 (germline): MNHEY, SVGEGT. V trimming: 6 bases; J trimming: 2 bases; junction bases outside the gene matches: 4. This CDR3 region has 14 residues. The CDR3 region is CASRTTGATDTQYF. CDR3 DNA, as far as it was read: TGTGCCAGCAGGACGACAGGGGCCACAGATACG.

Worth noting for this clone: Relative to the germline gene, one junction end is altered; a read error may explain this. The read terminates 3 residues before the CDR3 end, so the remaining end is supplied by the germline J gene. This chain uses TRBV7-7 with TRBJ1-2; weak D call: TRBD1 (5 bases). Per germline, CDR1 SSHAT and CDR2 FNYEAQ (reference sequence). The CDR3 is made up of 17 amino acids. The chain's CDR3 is CASSLGVRGRSADTYTF. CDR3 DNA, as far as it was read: TGTGCTAGCAGCTTAGGAGTAAGGGGCAGGTCAGCAGATACG. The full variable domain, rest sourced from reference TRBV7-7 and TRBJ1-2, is GAGVSQSPRYKVTKRGQDVTLRCDPISSHATLYWYQQALGQGPEFLTYFNYEAQPDKSGLPSDRFSAERPEGSISTLTIQRTEQRDSAMYRCASSLGVRGRSADTYTFGSGTRLTVV.

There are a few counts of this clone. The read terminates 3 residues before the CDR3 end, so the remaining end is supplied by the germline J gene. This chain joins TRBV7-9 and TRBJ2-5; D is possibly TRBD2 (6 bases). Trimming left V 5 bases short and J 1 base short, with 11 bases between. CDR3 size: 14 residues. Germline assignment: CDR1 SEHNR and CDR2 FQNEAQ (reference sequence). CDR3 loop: CASSPWRGQETQYF. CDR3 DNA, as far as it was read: TGTGCCAGCAGCCCCTGGCGGGGCCAAGAGACC.

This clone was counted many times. CDR3 DNA (partial): TGTGCCAGCAGCCAAGACCGGGGCGAG. Amino acids: CASSQDRGE. The full CDR3 sequence reads CASSQDRGEQYF. The chain uses TRBV4-2 and TRBJ2-7; TRBD2 might be the D (5 bases). Read data end 3 residues before the CDR3 end; the end is taken from the germline J gene. V was shortened by 0 bases and J by 6 bases, with 6 bases between the two germline ends. The germline V gene has CDR1 LGHNA and CDR2 YNFKEQ. This CDR3 region has 12 residues.

CDR3 DNA, as far as it was read: TGTGCCAGCAAACAATGGAGCGCTAAAGACGAG. This codes for CASKQWSAKDE. The entire CDR3 sequence reads CASKQWSAKDEQYF. The chain has TRBV7-6 and TRBJ2-7; D gene ambiguous. The read is 3 residues too short to cover the CDR3 end, so that end is filled in from the germline J gene. This CDR3 has 14 residues. Trimming stripped 7 bases from V and 5 bases from J, with 18 bases between. CDR1 SGHVS and CDR2 FNYEAQ come from the germline V gene.

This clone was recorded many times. CDR3 in amino acids: CASSSDGWGDIQYF. The covered CDR3 bases are TGTGCCAGCAGTTCAGACGGCTGGGGGGACATT. The rearrangement joins TRBV6-2 or TRBV6-3 to TRBJ2-4, with D possibly being TRBD2 (6 bases). The sequenced fragment ends 3 residues before the CDR3 boundary, so the rest is inferred from the germline J gene. The CDR3 extends over 14 amino acids. Germline V lookup: CDR1 MNHEY, CDR2 SVGEGT. With 4 bases removed from V and 8 bases from J, the gap between germline ends came to 15 bases.

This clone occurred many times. The CDR3 sequence is CASSSLTGYQETQYF. Incomplete CDR3 DNA: TGTGCCAGCAGCTCCTTAACAGGGTATCAAGAGACC. The chain recombines TRBV7-6 with TRBJ2-5, with D possibly matching TRBD1 (6 bases). The read stops 3 residues short of the end of the CDR3; the missing end is completed from the germline J gene. V was clipped by 4 bases and J by 2 bases, with 14 bases between them. The CDR3 extends over 15 amino acids. Germline CDR1 reads SGHVS; CDR2 reads FNYEAQ.

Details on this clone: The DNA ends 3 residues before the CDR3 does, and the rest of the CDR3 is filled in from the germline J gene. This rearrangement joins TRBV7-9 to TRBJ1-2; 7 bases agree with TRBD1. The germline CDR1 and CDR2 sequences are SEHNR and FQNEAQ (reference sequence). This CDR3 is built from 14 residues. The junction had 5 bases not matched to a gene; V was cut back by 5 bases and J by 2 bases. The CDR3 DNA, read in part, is TGTGCCAGCAGCCTCAGACAGGGAAACTATGGC. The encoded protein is CASSLRQGNYG. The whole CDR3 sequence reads CASSLRQGNYGYTF.

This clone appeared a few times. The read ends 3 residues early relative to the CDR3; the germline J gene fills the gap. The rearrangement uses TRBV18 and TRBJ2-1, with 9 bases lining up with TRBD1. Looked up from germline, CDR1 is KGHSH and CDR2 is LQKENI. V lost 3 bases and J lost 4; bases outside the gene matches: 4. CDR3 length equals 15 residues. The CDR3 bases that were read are TGTGCCAGCTCACCGACAGGGGGGGCGTACAATGAG. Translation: CASSPTGGAYNE. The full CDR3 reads CASSPTGGAYNEQFF.

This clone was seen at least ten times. The covered CDR3 bases are TGTGCCAGCAGCTTAGAGCCTCGGGGTGAG. Translation gives CASSLEPRGE. The entire CDR3 is CASSLEPRGEQFF. The chain carries TRBV7-2 and TRBJ2-1; a possible D gene is TRBD2 (5 bases). Read coverage stops 3 residues before the CDR3 terminus; the germline J gene supplies the remainder. The V and J ends lost 1 base and 9 bases respectively, with 10 bases between them. This CDR3 is 13 amino acids long. Per germline, CDR1 SGHTA and CDR2 FQGNSA.

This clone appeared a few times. Incomplete CDR3 DNA: TGTGCCAGCAGTGTTCTCTACGAG. Translating gives CASSVLYE. The complete CDR3 reads CASSVLYEQYF. This sequence joins TRBV6-1 and TRBJ2-7, with D uncertain. The read gets to within 3 residues of the CDR3 end, and the germline J gene fills in the rest. Germline-derived CDR1 and CDR2 are MNHNS and SASEGT. The V gene lost 4 bases and the J gene lost 3 bases, with 4 bases spanning the gap. The CDR3 extends over 11 amino acids.

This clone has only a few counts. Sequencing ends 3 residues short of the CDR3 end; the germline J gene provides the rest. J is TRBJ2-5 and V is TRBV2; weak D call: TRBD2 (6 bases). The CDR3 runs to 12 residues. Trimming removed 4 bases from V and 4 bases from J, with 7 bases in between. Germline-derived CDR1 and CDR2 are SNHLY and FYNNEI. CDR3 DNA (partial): TGTGCCAGCAGTGTTAGCGGAGAGACC. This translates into CASSVSGET. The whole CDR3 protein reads CASSVSGETQYF.